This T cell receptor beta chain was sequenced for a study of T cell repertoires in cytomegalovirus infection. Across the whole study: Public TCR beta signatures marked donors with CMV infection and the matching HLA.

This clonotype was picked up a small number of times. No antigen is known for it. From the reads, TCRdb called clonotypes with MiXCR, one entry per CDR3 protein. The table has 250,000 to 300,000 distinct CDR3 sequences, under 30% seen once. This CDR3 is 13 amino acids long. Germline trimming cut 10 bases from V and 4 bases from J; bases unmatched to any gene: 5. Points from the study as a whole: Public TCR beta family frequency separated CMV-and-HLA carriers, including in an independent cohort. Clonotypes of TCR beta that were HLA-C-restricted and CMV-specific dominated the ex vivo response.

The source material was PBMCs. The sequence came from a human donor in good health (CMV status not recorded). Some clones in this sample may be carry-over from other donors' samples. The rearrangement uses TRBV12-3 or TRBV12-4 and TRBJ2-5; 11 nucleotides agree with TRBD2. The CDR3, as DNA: TGTGCCACTAGCGGGAGGAATGGAGAGACCCAGTACTTC. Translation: CATSGRNGETQYF.